This T cell receptor beta chain was retrieved from a study of PD-L1 blockade in urothelial cancer. TCRdb's table, derived via immunoSEQ multiplex PCR, lists solely in-frame clones and lacks some. The sample has about 120,000 clones, about 91% seen once; the top ten hold around 4%. As for time point: peripheral blood 6 weeks after treatment start. Germline assignment: CDR1 GTSNPN and CDR2 SVGIG (reference sequence). Trimming shortened V by 3 bases and J by 5 bases, and 16 bases separated the two germline ends. The CDR3 is 14 amino acids. The rearrangement links TRBV30 to TRBJ1-1; D may be TRBD1 (5 bases). Sequences were derived from PBMCs, sampled around atezolizumab (anti-PD-L1) treatment. This TCR derives from a man aged 55 to 70 with urothelial cancer. CDR3 bases: TGTGCCTGGAGGCGGGACCCTCAAGGGACTGAAGCTTTCTTT. As protein: CAWRRDPQGTEAFF.